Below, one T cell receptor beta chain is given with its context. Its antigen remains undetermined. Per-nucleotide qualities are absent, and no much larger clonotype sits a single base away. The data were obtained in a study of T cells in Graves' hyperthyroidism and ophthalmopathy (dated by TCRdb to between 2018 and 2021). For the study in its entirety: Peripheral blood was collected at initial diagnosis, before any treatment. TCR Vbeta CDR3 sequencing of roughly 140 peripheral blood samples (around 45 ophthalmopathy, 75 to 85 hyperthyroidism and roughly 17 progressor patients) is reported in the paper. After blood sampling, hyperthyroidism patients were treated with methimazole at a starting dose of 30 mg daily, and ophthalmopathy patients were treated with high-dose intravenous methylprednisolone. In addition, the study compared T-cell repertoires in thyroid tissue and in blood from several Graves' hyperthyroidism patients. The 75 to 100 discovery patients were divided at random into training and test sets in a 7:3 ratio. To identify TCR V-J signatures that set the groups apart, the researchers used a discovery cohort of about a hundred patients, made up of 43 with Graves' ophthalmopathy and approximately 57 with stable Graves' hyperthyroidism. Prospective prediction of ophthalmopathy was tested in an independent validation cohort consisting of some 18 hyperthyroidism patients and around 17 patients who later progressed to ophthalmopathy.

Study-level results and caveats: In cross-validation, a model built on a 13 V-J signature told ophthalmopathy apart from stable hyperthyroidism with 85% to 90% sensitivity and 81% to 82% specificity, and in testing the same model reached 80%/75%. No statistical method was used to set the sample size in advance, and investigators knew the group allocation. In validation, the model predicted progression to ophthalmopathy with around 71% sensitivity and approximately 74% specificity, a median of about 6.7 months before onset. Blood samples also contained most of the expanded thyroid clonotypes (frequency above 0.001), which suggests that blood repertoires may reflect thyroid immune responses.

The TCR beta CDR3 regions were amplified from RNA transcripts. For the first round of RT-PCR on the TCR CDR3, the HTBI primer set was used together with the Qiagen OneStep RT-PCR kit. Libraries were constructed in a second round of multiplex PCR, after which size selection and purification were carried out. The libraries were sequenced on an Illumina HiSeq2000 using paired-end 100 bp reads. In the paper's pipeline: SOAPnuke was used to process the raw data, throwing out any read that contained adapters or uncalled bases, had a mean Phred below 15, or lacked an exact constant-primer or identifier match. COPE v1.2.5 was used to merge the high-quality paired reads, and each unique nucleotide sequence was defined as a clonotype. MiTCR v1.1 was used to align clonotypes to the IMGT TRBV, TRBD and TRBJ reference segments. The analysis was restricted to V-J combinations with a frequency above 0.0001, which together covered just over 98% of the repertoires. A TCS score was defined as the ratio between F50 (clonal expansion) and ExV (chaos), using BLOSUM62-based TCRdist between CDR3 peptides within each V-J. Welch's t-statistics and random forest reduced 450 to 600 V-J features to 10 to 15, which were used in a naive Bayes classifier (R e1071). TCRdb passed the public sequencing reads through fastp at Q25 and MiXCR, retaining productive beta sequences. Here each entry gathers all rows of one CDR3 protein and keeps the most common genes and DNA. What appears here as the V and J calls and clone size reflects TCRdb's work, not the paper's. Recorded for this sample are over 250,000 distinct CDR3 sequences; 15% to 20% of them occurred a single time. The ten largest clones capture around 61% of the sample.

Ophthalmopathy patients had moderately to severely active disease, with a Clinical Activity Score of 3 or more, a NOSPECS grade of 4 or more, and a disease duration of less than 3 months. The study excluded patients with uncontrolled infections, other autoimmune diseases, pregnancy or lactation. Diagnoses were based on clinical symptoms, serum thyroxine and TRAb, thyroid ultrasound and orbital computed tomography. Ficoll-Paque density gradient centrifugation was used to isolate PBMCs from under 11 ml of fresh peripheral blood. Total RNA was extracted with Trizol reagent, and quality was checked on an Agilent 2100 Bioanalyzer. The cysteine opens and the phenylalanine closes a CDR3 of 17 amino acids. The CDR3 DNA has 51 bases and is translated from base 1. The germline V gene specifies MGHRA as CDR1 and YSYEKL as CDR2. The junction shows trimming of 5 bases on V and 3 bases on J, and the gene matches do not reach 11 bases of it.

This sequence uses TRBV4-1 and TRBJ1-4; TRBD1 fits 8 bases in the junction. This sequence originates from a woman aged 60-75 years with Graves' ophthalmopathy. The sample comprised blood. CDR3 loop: CASSDRGYPTPNEKLFF. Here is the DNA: TGCGCCAGCAGCGACAGGGGTTACCCGACTCCTAATGAAAAACTGTTTTTT.